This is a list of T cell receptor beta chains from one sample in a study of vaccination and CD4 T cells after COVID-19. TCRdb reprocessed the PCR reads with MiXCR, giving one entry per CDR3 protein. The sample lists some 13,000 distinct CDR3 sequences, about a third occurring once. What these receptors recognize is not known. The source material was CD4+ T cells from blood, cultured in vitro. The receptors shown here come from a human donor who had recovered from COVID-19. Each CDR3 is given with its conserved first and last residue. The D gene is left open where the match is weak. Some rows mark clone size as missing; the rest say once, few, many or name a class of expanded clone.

TGCAGTGCTAGGTCGGACAGGGGGCGATCAGATACGCAGTATTTT	CSARSDRGRSDTQYF	TRBD1	few	TRBV20-1	TRBJ2-3
TGCAGTGCACCACGGAGGGAGACCCAGTACTTC	CSAPRRETQYF	NA	few	TRBV20-1	TRBJ2-5
TGTGCCAGCAGCACACAGGGGAGGAACACTGAAGCTTTCTTT	CASSTQGRNTEAFF	TRBD1	NA	TRBV7-6	TRBJ1-1
TGTGCCACCCAAACCGGGACAGTCAACACCGGGGAGCTGTTTTTT	CATQTGTVNTGELFF	TRBD1	NA	TRBV2	TRBJ2-2
TGCAGTGCTATTTCCCTACAGGGCGGGGAGCTGTTTTTT	CSAISLQGGELFF	NA	NA	TRBV20-1	TRBJ2-2
TGTGCCAGCAGGGAGTCCGGGACAACCATTGAAGCTTTCTTT	CASRESGTTIEAFF	NA	few	TRBV25-1	TRBJ1-1
TGTGCCAGCGGCCGGGACTATCTATACAATGAGCAGTTCTTC	CASGRDYLYNEQFF	TRBD2	NA	TRBV6-1	TRBJ2-1
TGTGCCAGCGGCAGGGAATCGGGCCTCTACGAGCAGTACTTC	CASGRESGLYEQYF	NA	NA	TRBV28	TRBJ2-7
TGCGCCAGCCGTCCGGAGGTGGCCTACAATGAGCAGTTCTTC	CASRPEVAYNEQFF	NA	once	TRBV5-1	TRBJ2-1
TGCAGTGCTAGACCGCCGGCGATGGGAGGTGAGACCCAGTACTTC	CSARPPAMGGETQYF	NA	NA	TRBV20-1	TRBJ2-5
TGTGCCAGCAGCTTAGATGCAGGGGAGAGCCAGCCCCAGCATTTT	CASSLDAGESQPQHF	NA	few	TRBV7-2	TRBJ1-5
TGTGCCAGTAGGGACTCTGGATTATACACAGATACGCAGTATTTT	CASRDSGLYTDTQYF	NA	few	TRBV19	TRBJ2-3
TGTGCCAACAGTGAATGGGGACAGGGGAGAGAGACCCAGTACTTC	CANSEWGQGRETQYF	TRBD1	once	TRBV6-1	TRBJ2-5
TGTGCCAGCAGTACTACCGGGACAGGGTACAATGAGCAGTTCTTC	CASSTTGTGYNEQFF	TRBD1	NA	TRBV27	TRBJ2-1
TGCAGTGCTCGACAGGGTGAAGAGACCCAGTACTTC	CSARQGEETQYF	TRBD1	NA	TRBV20-1	TRBJ2-5
TGTGCCAGCAGCTTATACGGGCCCCGGACTAGCGAGCAGTACTTC	CASSLYGPRTSEQYF	TRBD2	few	TRBV7-9	TRBJ2-7